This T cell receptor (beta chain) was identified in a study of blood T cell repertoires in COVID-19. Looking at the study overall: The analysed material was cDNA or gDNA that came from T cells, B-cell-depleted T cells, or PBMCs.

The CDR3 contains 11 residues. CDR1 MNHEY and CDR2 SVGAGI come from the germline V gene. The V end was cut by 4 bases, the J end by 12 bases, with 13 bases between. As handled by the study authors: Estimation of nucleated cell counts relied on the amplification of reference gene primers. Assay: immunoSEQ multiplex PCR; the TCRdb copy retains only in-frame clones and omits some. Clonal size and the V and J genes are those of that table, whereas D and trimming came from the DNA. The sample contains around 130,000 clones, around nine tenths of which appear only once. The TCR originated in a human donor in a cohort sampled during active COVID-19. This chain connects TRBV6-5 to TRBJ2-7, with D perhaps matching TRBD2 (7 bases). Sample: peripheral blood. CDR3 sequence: CASSSGGAPYF. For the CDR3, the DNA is TGTGCCAGCAGTTCTGGGGGGGCGCCGTACTTC.